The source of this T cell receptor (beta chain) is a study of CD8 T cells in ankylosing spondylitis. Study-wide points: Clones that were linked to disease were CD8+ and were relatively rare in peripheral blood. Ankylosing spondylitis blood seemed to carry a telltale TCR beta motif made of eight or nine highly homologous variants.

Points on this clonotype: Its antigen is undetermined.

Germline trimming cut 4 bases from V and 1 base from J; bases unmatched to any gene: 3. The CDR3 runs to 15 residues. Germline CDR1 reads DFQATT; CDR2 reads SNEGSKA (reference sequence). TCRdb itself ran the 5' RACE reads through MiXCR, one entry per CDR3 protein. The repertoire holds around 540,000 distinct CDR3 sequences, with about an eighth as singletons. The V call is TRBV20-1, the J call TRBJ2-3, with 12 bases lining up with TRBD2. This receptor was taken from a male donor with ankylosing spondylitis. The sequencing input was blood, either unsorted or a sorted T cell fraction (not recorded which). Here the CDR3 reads CSAKRLAGGTDTQYF. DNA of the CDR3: TGCAGTGCTAAACGACTAGCGGGAGGCACAGATACGCAGTATTTT.